These T cell receptor beta chains were read from a single sample in a study of blood T cell repertoires in COVID-19. TCRdb keeps only in-frame clones here, not all; method: immunoSEQ multiplex PCR. The profile shows about 99,000 clones, roughly 91% of them singletons. Specimen: peripheral blood. The receptor set was obtained from a human donor in a cohort sampled during active COVID-19. CDR3s include the opening cysteine and the closing phenylalanine or tryptophan. D genes are given only for firm matches. Clone size is stated in some rows and not others, as once, few, many or a class when expanded.

V: TRBV20-1
D: TRBD1
length: 12
J: TRBJ1-1
size: -
CDR3: CSASITGGTTFF
DNA: TGCAGTGCTAGTATTACAGGGGGCACAACTTTCTTT

V: TRBV4-1
D: -
length: 15
J: TRBJ1-3
size: few
CDR3: CASSQEIAFGNTIYF
DNA: TGCGCCAGCAGCCAAGAAATAGCTTTTGGAAACACCATATATTTT

V: TRBV7-9
D: TRBD1
length: 15
J: TRBJ2-2
size: -
CDR3: CASTLDRSNTGELFF
DNA: TGTGCCAGCACCTTGGACAGGTCGAACACCGGGGAGCTGTTTTTT

V: TRBV5-4
D: TRBD1
length: 14
J: TRBJ1-1
size: -
CDR3: CASSRSTGITEAFF
DNA: TGTGCCAGCAGCAGGTCGACAGGGATCACTGAAGCTTTCTTT

V: TRBV4-2
D: TRBD2
length: 18
J: TRBJ2-3
size: once
CDR3: CASSLTPTSGGGTDTQYF
DNA: TGTGCCAGCAGCCTTACACCCACTAGCGGGGGGGGCACAGATACGCAGTATTTT

V: TRBV5-1
D: -
length: 15
J: TRBJ2-7
size: -
CDR3: CASSLNWGPGYEQYF
DNA: TGCGCCAGCAGCTTGAATTGGGGGCCCGGCTACGAGCAGTACTTC

V: TRBV19
D: -
length: 11
J: TRBJ2-3
size: -
CDR3: CASSIRDTQYF
DNA: TGTGCCAGTAGTATCCGGGATACGCAGTATTTT

V: TRBV30
D: TRBD1
length: 13
J: TRBJ1-2
size: -
CDR3: CAWTGQGLSGYTF
DNA: TGTGCCTGGACGGGACAGGGTTTAAGTGGCTACACCTTC

V: TRBV30
D: TRBD1
length: 14
J: TRBJ2-1
size: -
CDR3: CAWTPGDRYNEQFF
DNA: TGTGCCTGGACCCCGGGGGACAGGTACAATGAGCAGTTCTTC

V: TRBV7-3
D: TRBD2
length: 15
J: TRBJ2-7
size: -
CDR3: CASSLIAGGIYEQYF
DNA: TGTGCCAGCAGCTTAATAGCGGGGGGGATCTACGAGCAGTACTTC

V: TRBV6-2/TRBV6-3
D: TRBD2
length: 15
J: TRBJ2-2
size: -
CDR3: CASSYGRGGPGELFF
DNA: TGTGCCAGCAGTTACGGACGGGGGGGCCCCGGGGAGCTGTTTTTT

V: TRBV6-5
D: -
length: 15
J: TRBJ2-1
size: -
CDR3: CASTTGSTPRNEQFF
DNA: TGTGCCAGCACCACCGGGTCTACTCCGCGCAATGAGCAGTTCTTC

V: TRBV27
D: -
length: 17
J: TRBJ2-1
size: -
CDR3: CASSPGVWGPLGTEQFF
DNA: TGTGCCAGCAGTCCCGGAGTCTGGGGGCCCCTTGGTACGGAGCAGTTCTTC

V: TRBV3-1/TRBV3-2
D: -
length: 15
J: TRBJ1-2
size: -
CDR3: CASSQGLGINYGYTF
DNA: TGTGCCAGCAGCCAAGGGTTGGGCATTAACTATGGCTACACCTTC

V: TRBV7-3
D: -
length: 14
J: TRBJ2-1
size: -
CDR3: CASSLGQGHNEQFF
DNA: TGTGCCAGCAGCTTGGGGCAGGGCCACAATGAGCAGTTCTTC

V: TRBV2
D: -
length: 13
J: TRBJ2-2
size: -
CDR3: CASGQISTGELFF
DNA: TGTGCCAGCGGACAGATTAGCACCGGGGAGCTGTTTTTT

V: TRBV6-5
D: TRBD1
length: 15
J: TRBJ2-7
size: -
CDR3: CASSTAGTGTYEQYF
DNA: TGTGCCAGCAGTACTGCCGGGACAGGTACCTACGAGCAGTACTTC

V: TRBV28
D: -
length: 15
J: TRBJ1-5
size: -
CDR3: CASSFGSTSNQPQHF
DNA: TGTGCCAGCAGTTTCGGTAGCACTAGCAATCAGCCCCAGCATTTT

V: TRBV19
D: -
length: 15
J: TRBJ1-2
size: -
CDR3: CASSIGRARVYGYTF
DNA: TGTGCCAGTAGTATCGGTAGGGCCAGGGTGTATGGCTACACCTTC

V: TRBV12-3/TRBV12-4
D: -
length: 13
J: TRBJ1-2
size: -
CDR3: CASSRGDFQGYTF
DNA: TGTGCCAGCAGTCGGGGGGACTTCCAGGGCTACACCTTC

V: TRBV7-9
D: -
length: 13
J: TRBJ1-1
size: -
CDR3: CAIKNGGQTEAFF
DNA: TGTGCCATCAAGAACGGGGGGCAGACTGAAGCTTTCTTT

V: TRBV6-6
D: TRBD1
length: 14
J: TRBJ2-3
size: once
CDR3: CASSLTGGTDTQYF
DNA: TGTGCCAGCAGTTTGACAGGGGGAACAGATACGCAGTATTTT

V: TRBV11-3
D: -
length: 14
J: TRBJ1-6
size: -
CDR3: CASSFQGPYSPLHF
DNA: TGTGCCAGCAGCTTCCAGGGTCCGTACTCACCCCTCCACTTT

V: TRBV19
D: -
length: 14
J: TRBJ2-7
size: -
CDR3: CASRDEGGDYEQYF
DNA: TGTGCCAGTAGGGATGAGGGCGGCGACTACGAGCAGTACTTC

V: TRBV5-4
D: -
length: 13
J: TRBJ1-2
size: -
CDR3: CASSSRYNYGYTF
DNA: TGTGCCAGCAGCTCGAGGTATAACTATGGCTACACCTTC

V: TRBV10-2
D: -
length: 13
J: TRBJ2-2
size: -
CDR3: CAVPGSNTGELFF
DNA: TGCGCCGTCCCAGGGTCTAACACCGGGGAGCTGTTTTTT

V: TRBV28
D: -
length: 14
J: TRBJ2-7
size: once
CDR3: CASSLRLQGPEQYF
DNA: TGTGCCAGCAGTTTAAGGCTTCAGGGGCCCGAGCAGTACTTC

V: TRBV28
D: -
length: 15
J: TRBJ2-2
size: once
CDR3: CASSLLAHNTGELFF
DNA: TGTGCCAGCAGTTTATTGGCACATAACACCGGGGAGCTGTTTTTT

V: TRBV9
D: TRBD2
length: 15
J: TRBJ2-5
size: -
CDR3: CASAVGGGRTETQYF
DNA: TGTGCCAGCGCAGTCGGGGGAGGGAGAACAGAGACCCAGTACTTC

V: TRBV4-3
D: TRBD1
length: 15
J: TRBJ1-1
size: once
CDR3: CASSHRQGMNTEAFF
DNA: TGCGCCAGCAGCCACCGACAGGGGATGAACACTGAAGCTTTCTTT

V: TRBV27
D: TRBD2
length: 16
J: TRBJ2-7
size: -
CDR3: CASSTWTSGPSYEQYF
DNA: TGTGCCAGCAGTACTTGGACTAGCGGGCCTTCCTACGAGCAGTACTTC

V: TRBV30
D: TRBD2
length: 13
J: TRBJ2-3
size: -
CDR3: CARLAGPTDTQYF
DNA: TGTGCCCGACTAGCGGGGCCCACAGATACGCAGTATTTT

V: TRBV30
D: -
length: 13
J: TRBJ1-2
size: -
CDR3: CAWTTGPTNGYTF
DNA: TGTGCCTGGACGACAGGACCAACCAATGGCTACACCTTC

V: TRBV4-1
D: TRBD1
length: 14
J: TRBJ1-1
size: few
CDR3: CASSLGQGTTEAFF
DNA: TGCGCCAGCAGCCTTGGACAGGGGACCACTGAAGCTTTCTTT

V: TRBV4-3
D: -
length: 17
J: TRBJ2-1
size: -
CDR3: CASSQDGRGGLGDEQFF
DNA: TGCGCCAGCAGCCAAGATGGGAGGGGGGGCCTAGGCGATGAGCAGTTCTTC

V: TRBV9
D: TRBD2
length: 15
J: TRBJ2-1
size: -
CDR3: CASSASGEPYNEQFF
DNA: TGTGCCAGCAGCGCAAGCGGGGAACCGTACAATGAGCAGTTCTTC

V: TRBV3-1/TRBV3-2
D: -
length: 15
J: TRBJ1-2
size: -
CDR3: CASSQPSGLDYGYTF
DNA: TGTGCCAGCAGCCAACCTAGCGGGTTAGACTATGGCTACACCTTC

V: TRBV6-6
D: TRBD1
length: 15
J: TRBJ1-2
size: -
CDR3: CASSYPGQVNYGYTF
DNA: TGTGCCAGCAGTTACCCTGGACAGGTGAACTATGGCTACACCTTC

V: TRBV4-1
D: -
length: 16
J: TRBJ1-1
size: -
CDR3: CASSQIVAGMNTEAFF
DNA: TGCGCCAGCAGCCAAATCGTAGCCGGTATGAACACTGAAGCTTTCTTT

V: TRBV18
D: -
length: 12
J: TRBJ2-7
size: -
CDR3: CASSPEGGKQYF
DNA: TGTGCCAGCTCACCTGAGGGCGGGAAGCAGTACTTC

V: TRBV7-9
D: TRBD2
length: 16
J: TRBJ2-1
size: -
CDR3: CASSSRLAGGFSEQFF
DNA: TGTGCCAGCAGCTCCAGACTAGCGGGAGGTTTCAGTGAGCAGTTCTTC

V: TRBV14
D: TRBD2
length: 21
J: TRBJ2-1
size: -
CDR3: CASSQGPSKTLAGSSYNEQFF
DNA: TGTGCCAGCAGCCAAGGACCCTCCAAAACTCTAGCGGGGAGCTCCTACAATGAGCAGTTCTTC

V: TRBV4-3
D: -
length: 18
J: TRBJ1-4
size: -
CDR3: CASSQEDMVSGLREKLFF
DNA: TGCGCCAGCAGCCAAGAAGATATGGTTTCGGGTCTAAGGGAAAAACTGTTTTTT

V: TRBV29-1
D: -
length: 14
J: TRBJ1-2
size: -
CDR3: CSVEGDTSNYGYTF
DNA: TGCAGCGTTGAAGGGGACACCTCTAACTATGGCTACACCTTC

V: TRBV12-3/TRBV12-4
D: TRBD1
length: 13
J: TRBJ2-7
size: -
CDR3: CASSLPGGLEQYF
DNA: TGTGCCAGCAGTTTGCCAGGGGGCCTCGAGCAGTACTTC